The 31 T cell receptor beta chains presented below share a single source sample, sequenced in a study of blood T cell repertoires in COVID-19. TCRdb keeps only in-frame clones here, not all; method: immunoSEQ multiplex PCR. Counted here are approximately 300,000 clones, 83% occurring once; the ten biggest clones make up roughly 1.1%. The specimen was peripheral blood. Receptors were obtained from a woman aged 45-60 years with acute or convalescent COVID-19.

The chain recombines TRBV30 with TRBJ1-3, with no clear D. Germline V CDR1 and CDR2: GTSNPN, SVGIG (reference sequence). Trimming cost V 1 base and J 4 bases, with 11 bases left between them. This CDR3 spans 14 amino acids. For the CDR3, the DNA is TGTGCCTGGAGTGCCGGAGGTGTGGGAAACACCATATATTTT. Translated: CAWSAGGVGNTIYF.

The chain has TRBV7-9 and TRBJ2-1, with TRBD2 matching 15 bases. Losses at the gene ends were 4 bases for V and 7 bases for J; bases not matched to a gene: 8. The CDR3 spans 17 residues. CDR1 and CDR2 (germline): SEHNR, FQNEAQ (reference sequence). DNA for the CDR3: TGTGCCAGCAGCTGGGGACTAGCGGGAGGAGTACTTAATGAGCAGTTCTTC. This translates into CASSWGLAGGVLNEQFF.

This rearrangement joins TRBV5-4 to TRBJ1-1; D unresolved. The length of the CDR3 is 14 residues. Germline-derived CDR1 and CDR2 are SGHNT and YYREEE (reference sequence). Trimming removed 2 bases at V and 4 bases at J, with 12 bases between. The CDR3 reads CASSLDTRGTEAFF. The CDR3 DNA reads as TGTGCCAGCAGCTTAGACACTCGGGGCACTGAAGCTTTCTTT.

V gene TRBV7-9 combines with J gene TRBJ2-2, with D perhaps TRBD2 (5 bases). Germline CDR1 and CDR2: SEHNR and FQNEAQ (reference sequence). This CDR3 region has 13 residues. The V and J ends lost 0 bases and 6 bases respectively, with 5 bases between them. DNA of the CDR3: TGTGCCAGCAGCTTAGCGGGAGCCGGGGAGCTGTTTTTT. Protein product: CASSLAGAGELFF.

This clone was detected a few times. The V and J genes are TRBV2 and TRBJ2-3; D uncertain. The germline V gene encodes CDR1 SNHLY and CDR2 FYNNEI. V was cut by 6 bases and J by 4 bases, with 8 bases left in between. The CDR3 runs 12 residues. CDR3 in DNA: TGTGCCAGCAGCGAGGTGGCAGATACGCAGTATTTT. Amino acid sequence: CASSEVADTQYF.

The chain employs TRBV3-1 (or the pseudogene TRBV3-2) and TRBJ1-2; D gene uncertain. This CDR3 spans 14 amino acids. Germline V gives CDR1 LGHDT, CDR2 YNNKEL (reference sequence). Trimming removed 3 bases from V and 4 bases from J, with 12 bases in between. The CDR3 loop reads CASSQAIGGYGYTF. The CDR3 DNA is TGTGCCAGCAGCCAGGCTATTGGCGGCTATGGCTACACCTTC.

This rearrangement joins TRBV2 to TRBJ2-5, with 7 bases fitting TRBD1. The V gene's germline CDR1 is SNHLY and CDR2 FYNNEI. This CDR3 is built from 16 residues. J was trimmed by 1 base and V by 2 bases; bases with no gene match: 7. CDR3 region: CASSELLQGPQETQYF. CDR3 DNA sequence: TGTGCCAGCAGTGAATTGTTACAGGGGCCCCAAGAGACCCAGTACTTC.

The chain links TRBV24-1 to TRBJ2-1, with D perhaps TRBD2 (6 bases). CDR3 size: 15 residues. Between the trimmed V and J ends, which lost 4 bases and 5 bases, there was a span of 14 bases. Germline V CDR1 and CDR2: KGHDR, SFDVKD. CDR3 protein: CATSETAGGNNEQFF. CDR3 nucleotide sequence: TGTGCCACCAGTGAGACCGCCGGGGGAAACAATGAGCAGTTCTTC.

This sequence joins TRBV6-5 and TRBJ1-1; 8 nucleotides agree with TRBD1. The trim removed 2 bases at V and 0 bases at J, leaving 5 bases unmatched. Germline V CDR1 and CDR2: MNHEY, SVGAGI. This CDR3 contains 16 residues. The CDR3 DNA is TGTGCCAGCAGTTACGCGGCAGGGGGCATGAACACTGAAGCTTTCTTT. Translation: CASSYAAGGMNTEAFF.

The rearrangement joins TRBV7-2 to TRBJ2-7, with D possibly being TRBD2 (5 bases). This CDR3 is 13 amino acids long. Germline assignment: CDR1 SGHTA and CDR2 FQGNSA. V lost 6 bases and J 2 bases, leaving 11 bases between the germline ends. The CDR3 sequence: CASSRKAAYEQYF. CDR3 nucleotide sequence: TGTGCCAGCAGTAGAAAAGCGGCCTACGAGCAGTACTTC.

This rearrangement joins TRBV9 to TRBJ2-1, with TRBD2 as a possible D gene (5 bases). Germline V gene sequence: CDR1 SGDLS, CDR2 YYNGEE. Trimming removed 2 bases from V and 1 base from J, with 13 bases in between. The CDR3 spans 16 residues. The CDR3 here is CASSVDEGSSYNEQFF. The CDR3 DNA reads TGTGCCAGCAGCGTCGATGAAGGGAGTTCCTACAATGAGCAGTTCTTC.

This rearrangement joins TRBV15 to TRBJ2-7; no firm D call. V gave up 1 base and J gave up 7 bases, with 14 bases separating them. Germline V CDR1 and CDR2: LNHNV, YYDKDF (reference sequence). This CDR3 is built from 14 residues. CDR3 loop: CATSRGIGLEEQYV. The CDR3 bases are TGTGCCACCAGCAGAGGAATAGGCTTGGAGGAGCAGTACGTC.

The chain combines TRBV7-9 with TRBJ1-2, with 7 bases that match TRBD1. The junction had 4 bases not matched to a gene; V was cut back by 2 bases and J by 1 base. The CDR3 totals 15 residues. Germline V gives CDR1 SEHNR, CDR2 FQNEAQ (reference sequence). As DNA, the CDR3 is TGTGCCAGCAGCTTAATACGGGACAGTAACTATGGCTACACCTTC. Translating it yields CASSLIRDSNYGYTF. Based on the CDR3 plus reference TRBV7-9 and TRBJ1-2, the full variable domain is DTGVSQNPRHKITKRGQNVTFRCDPISEHNRLYWYRQTLGQGPEFLTYFQNEAQLEKSRLLSDRFSAERPKGSFSTLEIQRTEQGDSAMYLCASSLIRDSNYGYTFGSGTRLTVV.

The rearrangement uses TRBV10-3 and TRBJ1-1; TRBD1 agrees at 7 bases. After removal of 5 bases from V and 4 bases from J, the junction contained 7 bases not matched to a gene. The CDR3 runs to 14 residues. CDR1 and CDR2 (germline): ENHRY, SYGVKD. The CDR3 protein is CAISQQTGPTEAFF. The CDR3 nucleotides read TGTGCCATCAGTCAACAGACAGGGCCCACTGAAGCTTTCTTT.

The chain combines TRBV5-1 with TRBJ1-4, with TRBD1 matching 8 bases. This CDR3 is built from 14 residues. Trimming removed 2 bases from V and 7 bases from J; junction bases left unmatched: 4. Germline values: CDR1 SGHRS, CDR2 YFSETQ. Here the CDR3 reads CASSFGQGREKLFF. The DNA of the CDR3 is TGCGCCAGCAGCTTCGGACAGGGCCGTGAAAAACTGTTTTTT.

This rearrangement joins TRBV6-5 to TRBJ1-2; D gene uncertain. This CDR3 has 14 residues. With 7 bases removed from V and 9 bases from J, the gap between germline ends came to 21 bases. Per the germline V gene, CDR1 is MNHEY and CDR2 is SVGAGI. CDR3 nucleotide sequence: TGTGCCAGCACCGACGGCGGGCCTACCCAAAGCTACACCTTC. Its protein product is CASTDGGPTQSYTF.

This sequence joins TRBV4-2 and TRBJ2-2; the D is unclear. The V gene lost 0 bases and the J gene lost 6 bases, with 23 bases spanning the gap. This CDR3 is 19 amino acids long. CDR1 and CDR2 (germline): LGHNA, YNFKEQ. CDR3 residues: CASSQDLASANYPAGELFF. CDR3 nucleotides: TGTGCCAGCAGCCAAGATCTGGCGAGCGCGAACTACCCGGCCGGGGAGCTGTTTTTT.

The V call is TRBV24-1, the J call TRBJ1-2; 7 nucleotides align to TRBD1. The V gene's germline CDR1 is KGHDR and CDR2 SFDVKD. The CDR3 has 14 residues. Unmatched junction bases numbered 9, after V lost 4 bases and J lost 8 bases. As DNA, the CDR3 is TGTGCCACCAGTGACTTCGACAGGGCGAGCGGCTACACCTTC. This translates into CATSDFDRASGYTF.

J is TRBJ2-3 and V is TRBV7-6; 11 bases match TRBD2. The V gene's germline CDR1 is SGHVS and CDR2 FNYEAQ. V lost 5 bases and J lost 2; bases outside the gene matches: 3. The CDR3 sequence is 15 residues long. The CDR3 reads CASSPGLADTDTQYF. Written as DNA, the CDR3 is TGTGCCAGCAGCCCGGGACTAGCGGACACAGATACGCAGTATTTT. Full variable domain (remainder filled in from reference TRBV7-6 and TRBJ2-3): GAGVSQSPRYKVTKRGQDVALRCDPISGHVSLYWYRQALGQGPEFLTYFNYEAQQDKSGLPNDRFSAERPEGSISTLTIQRTEQRDSAMYRCASSPGLADTDTQYFGPGTRLTVL.

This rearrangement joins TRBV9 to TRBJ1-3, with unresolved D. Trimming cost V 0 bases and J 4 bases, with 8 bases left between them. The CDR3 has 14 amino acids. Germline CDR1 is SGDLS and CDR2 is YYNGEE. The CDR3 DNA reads TGTGCCAGCAGCGTAGAAGCAGGCGGAAACACCATATATTTT. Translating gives CASSVEAGGNTIYF.

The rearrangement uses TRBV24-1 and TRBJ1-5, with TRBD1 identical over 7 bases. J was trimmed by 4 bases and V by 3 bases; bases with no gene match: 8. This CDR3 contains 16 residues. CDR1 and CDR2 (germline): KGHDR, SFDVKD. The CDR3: CATSDRGDSGNQPQHF. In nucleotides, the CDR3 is TGTGCCACCAGTGATAGGGGGGACAGTGGGAATCAGCCCCAGCATTTT.

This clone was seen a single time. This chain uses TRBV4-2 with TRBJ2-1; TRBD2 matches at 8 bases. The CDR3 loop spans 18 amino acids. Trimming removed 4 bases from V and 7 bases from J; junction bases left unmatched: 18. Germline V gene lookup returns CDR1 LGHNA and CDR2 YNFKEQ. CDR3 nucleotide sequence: TGTGCCAGCAGCCGCGCGCTACTAGAGCGGGAGAGTGTAAATGAGCAGTTCTTC. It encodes CASSRALLERESVNEQFF.

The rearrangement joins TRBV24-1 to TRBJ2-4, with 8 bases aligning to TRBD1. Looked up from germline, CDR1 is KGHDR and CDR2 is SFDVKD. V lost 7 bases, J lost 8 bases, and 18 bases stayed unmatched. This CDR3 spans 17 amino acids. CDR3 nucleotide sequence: TGTGCCACCAGACCCAGTCCGGGACAGGCAGTGGGTGACATTCAGTACTTC. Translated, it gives CATRPSPGQAVGDIQYF.

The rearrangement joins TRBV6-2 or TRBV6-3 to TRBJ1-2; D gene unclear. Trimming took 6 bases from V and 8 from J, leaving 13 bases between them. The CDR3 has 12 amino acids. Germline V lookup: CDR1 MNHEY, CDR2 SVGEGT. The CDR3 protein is CASSRREWGYTF. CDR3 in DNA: TGTGCCAGCAGCCGGCGGGAGTGGGGCTACACCTTC.

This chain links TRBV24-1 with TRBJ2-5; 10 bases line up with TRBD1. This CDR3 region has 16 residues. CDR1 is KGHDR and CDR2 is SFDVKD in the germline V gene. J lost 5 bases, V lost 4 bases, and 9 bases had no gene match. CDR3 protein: CATSEAGQGPYETQYF. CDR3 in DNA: TGTGCCACCAGTGAGGCGGGACAGGGGCCCTACGAGACCCAGTACTTC.

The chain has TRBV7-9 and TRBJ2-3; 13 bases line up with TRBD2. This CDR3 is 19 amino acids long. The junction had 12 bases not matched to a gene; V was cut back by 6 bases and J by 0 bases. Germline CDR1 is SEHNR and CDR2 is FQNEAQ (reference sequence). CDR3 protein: CASRTKSGTSGTSTDTQYF. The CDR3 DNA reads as TGTGCCAGCAGGACTAAATCCGGGACTAGCGGGACCAGCACAGATACGCAGTATTTT.

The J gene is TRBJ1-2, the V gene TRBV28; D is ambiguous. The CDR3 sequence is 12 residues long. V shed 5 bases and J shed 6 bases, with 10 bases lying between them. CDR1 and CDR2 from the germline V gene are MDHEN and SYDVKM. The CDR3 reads CASSARDDGYTF. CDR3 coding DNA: TGTGCCAGCAGTGCCCGGGATGATGGCTACACCTTC.

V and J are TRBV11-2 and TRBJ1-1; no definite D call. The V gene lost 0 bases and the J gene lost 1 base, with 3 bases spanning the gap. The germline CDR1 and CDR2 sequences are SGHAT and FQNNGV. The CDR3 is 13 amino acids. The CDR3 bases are TGTGCCAGCAGCTTAGAACAGAACACTGAAGCTTTCTTT. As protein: CASSLEQNTEAFF.

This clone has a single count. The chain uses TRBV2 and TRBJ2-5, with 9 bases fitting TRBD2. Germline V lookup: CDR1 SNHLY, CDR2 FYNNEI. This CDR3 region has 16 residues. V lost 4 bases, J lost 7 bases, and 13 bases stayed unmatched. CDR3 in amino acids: CASSVGLAGPPGTQYF. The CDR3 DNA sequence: TGTGCCAGCAGTGTGGGGCTAGCGGGACCCCCAGGGACCCAGTACTTC.

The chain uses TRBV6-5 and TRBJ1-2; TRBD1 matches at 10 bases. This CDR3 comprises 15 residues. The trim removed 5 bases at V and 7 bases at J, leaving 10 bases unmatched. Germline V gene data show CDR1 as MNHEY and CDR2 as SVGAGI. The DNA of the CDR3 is TGTGCCAGCAGTCCTCGGACAGGGGGGGTTGGTGGCTACACCTTC. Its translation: CASSPRTGGVGGYTF.

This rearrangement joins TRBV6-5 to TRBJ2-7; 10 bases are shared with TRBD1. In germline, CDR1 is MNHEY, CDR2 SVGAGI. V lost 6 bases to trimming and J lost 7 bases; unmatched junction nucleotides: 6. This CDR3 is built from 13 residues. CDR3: CASRWDRGGEQYV. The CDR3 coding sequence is TGTGCCAGCAGGTGGGACAGGGGAGGGGAGCAGTACGTC.